A selection of T cell receptor beta chains follows, all from one sample in a study of cytomegalovirus exposure and HLA in healthy donors. Clones were read by immunoSEQ multiplex PCR, and TCRdb kept only the in-frame ones, dropping some. The sample yields about 80,000 clones, more than 75% seen once. The specimen sequenced was PBMCs. Receptors originate from a woman in her fifties or sixties in good health and CMV-seropositive. Each CDR3 is given with its conserved first and last residue. Each record gives: clone size, J gene, D gene, V gene, CDR3 length, CDR3 protein, CDR3 DNA. A D gene is named only where the DNA matches it firmly. Not all rows give a size; the values are once, few, many and, for expanded clones, a class.

abundance: .
j_gene: TRBJ2-3
d_gene: TRBD2
v_gene: TRBV10-3
len: 16
CDR3aa: CAISPGLAGGVDTQYF
CDR3nt: TGTGCCATCAGCCCCGGACTAGCGGGGGGGGTTGATACGCAGTATTTT

abundance: .
j_gene: TRBJ2-2
d_gene: .
v_gene: TRBV4-2
len: 17
CDR3aa: CASSQDQRGLNTGELFF
CDR3nt: TGTGCCAGCAGCCAAGATCAGCGCGGGTTGAACACCGGGGAGCTGTTTTTT

abundance: .
j_gene: TRBJ1-3
d_gene: .
v_gene: TRBV7-3
len: 13
CDR3aa: CASSSDSGNTIYF
CDR3nt: TGTGCCAGCAGTTCGGACAGTGGAAACACCATATATTTT

abundance: .
j_gene: TRBJ1-2
d_gene: .
v_gene: TRBV10-2
len: 18
CDR3aa: CASREGSGSSYPSYGYTF
CDR3nt: TGCGCCAGCAGGGAAGGTAGCGGCAGCTCTTACCCTTCCTATGGCTACACCTTC

abundance: .
j_gene: TRBJ2-2
d_gene: .
v_gene: TRBV5-4
len: 15
CDR3aa: CASSPGQSYTGELFF
CDR3nt: TGTGCCAGCAGCCCGGGACAATCTTACACCGGGGAGCTGTTTTTT

abundance: .
j_gene: TRBJ2-1
d_gene: TRBD1
v_gene: TRBV12-5
len: 16
CDR3aa: CASGKRQGGTNNEQFF
CDR3nt: TGTGCTAGTGGTAAACGACAGGGTGGGACAAACAATGAGCAGTTCTTC

abundance: many
j_gene: TRBJ1-1
d_gene: .
v_gene: TRBV27
len: 13
CDR3aa: CASSYRSSTEAFF
CDR3nt: TGTGCCAGCAGTTACAGGTCGAGCACTGAAGCTTTCTTT

abundance: .
j_gene: TRBJ2-3
d_gene: .
v_gene: TRBV12-5
len: 15
CDR3aa: CASGLGGQATDTQYF
CDR3nt: TGTGCTAGTGGTTTGGGCGGGCAAGCCACAGATACGCAGTATTTT

abundance: .
j_gene: TRBJ2-4
d_gene: TRBD2
v_gene: TRBV7-9
len: 17
CDR3aa: CASSPGTSGLAKNIQYF
CDR3nt: TGTGCCAGCAGCCCCGGGACTAGCGGACTAGCCAAAAACATTCAGTACTTC

abundance: .
j_gene: TRBJ2-1
d_gene: .
v_gene: TRBV10-1
len: 15
CDR3aa: CASSYGLGSYNEQFF
CDR3nt: TGCGCCAGCAGCTACGGACTGGGCTCCTACAATGAGCAGTTCTTC

abundance: .
j_gene: TRBJ2-1
d_gene: TRBD2
v_gene: TRBV9
len: 16
CDR3aa: CASSVIAGVSFNEQFF
CDR3nt: TGTGCCAGCAGCGTTATAGCGGGAGTGTCGTTCAATGAGCAGTTCTTC

abundance: once
j_gene: TRBJ2-1
d_gene: .
v_gene: TRBV11-2
len: 15
CDR3aa: CASSLSGWSYNEQFF
CDR3nt: TGTGCCAGCAGCCTTAGCGGCTGGAGCTACAATGAGCAGTTCTTC

abundance: .
j_gene: TRBJ2-7
d_gene: .
v_gene: TRBV27
len: 14
CDR3aa: CASSLSLRPYEQYF
CDR3nt: TGTGCCAGCAGTTTATCCCTCCGTCCCTACGAGCAGTACTTC

abundance: .
j_gene: TRBJ1-2
d_gene: TRBD1
v_gene: TRBV29-1
len: 15
CDR3aa: CSVASIRTGAYGYTF
CDR3nt: TGCAGCGTGGCCTCTATCCGGACAGGGGCCTATGGCTACACCTTC

abundance: once
j_gene: TRBJ1-5
d_gene: TRBD1
v_gene: TRBV7-8
len: 17
CDR3aa: CASSARNRGHLNQPQHF
CDR3nt: TGTGCCAGCAGCGCGCGAAACAGGGGGCATCTCAATCAGCCCCAGCATTTT

abundance: .
j_gene: TRBJ1-2
d_gene: TRBD1
v_gene: TRBV4-1
len: 18
CDR3aa: CASSLRQGAFSANYGYTF
CDR3nt: TGCGCCAGCAGCCTACGACAGGGGGCATTTTCGGCTAACTATGGCTACACCTTC

abundance: .
j_gene: TRBJ1-2
d_gene: .
v_gene: TRBV27
len: 13
CDR3aa: CASSLQGEYGYTF
CDR3nt: TGTGCCAGCAGCCTACAGGGCGAGTATGGCTACACCTTC

abundance: .
j_gene: TRBJ1-5
d_gene: .
v_gene: TRBV7-8
len: 14
CDR3aa: CASSLSQGWAGQHF
CDR3nt: TGTGCCAGCAGCTTATCCCAAGGTTGGGCAGGGCAGCATTTT

abundance: .
j_gene: TRBJ2-3
d_gene: .
v_gene: TRBV6-6
len: 12
CDR3aa: CASSRAGDTQYF
CDR3nt: TGTGCCAGCAGCCGCGCAGGGGATACGCAGTATTTT

abundance: .
j_gene: TRBJ2-1
d_gene: .
v_gene: TRBV2
len: 15
CDR3aa: CASSELLAAYNEQFF
CDR3nt: TGTGCCAGCAGTGAACTGCTAGCAGCATACAATGAGCAGTTCTTC

abundance: .
j_gene: TRBJ1-5
d_gene: TRBD1
v_gene: TRBV27
len: 15
CDR3aa: CASSAGQGGLQPQHF
CDR3nt: TGTGCCAGCAGTGCGGGACAGGGGGGCCTCCAGCCCCAGCATTTT

abundance: .
j_gene: TRBJ1-6
d_gene: .
v_gene: TRBV6-5
len: 15
CDR3aa: CASSPLGQSNSPLHF
CDR3nt: TGTGCCAGCAGCCCCCTTGGACAGTCCAATTCACCCCTCCACTTT

abundance: .
j_gene: TRBJ2-7
d_gene: .
v_gene: TRBV20-1
len: 11
CDR3aa: CSASDSREQYF
CDR3nt: TGCAGTGCTAGTGACTCTCGCGAGCAGTACTTC

abundance: .
j_gene: TRBJ1-3
d_gene: .
v_gene: TRBV2
len: 14
CDR3aa: CASEQASPGNTIYF
CDR3nt: TGTGCCAGCGAACAGGCAAGCCCTGGAAACACCATATATTTT

abundance: .
j_gene: TRBJ2-3
d_gene: .
v_gene: TRBV5-8
len: 16
CDR3aa: CASTLPVGASTDTQYF
CDR3nt: TGTGCCAGCACCCTCCCCGTGGGGGCTAGCACAGATACGCAGTATTTT

abundance: .
j_gene: TRBJ2-5
d_gene: TRBD1
v_gene: TRBV27
len: 15
CDR3aa: CASSFFGTGDMEQYF
CDR3nt: TGTGCCAGCAGTTTCTTTGGGACAGGCGACATGGAGCAGTACTTC

abundance: .
j_gene: TRBJ2-1
d_gene: .
v_gene: TRBV5-1
len: 15
CDR3aa: CASSLAPFSYNEQFF
CDR3nt: TGCGCCAGCAGCTTGGCCCCATTCTCCTACAATGAGCAGTTCTTC

abundance: .
j_gene: TRBJ1-1
d_gene: .
v_gene: TRBV4-2
len: 16
CDR3aa: CASSQGWGEEDTEAFF
CDR3nt: TGTGCCAGCAGCCAAGGTTGGGGGGAGGAGGACACTGAAGCTTTCTTT

abundance: .
j_gene: TRBJ2-1
d_gene: TRBD2
v_gene: TRBV7-8
len: 20
CDR3aa: CASSRYRGDAGGPGGSEQFF
CDR3nt: TGTGCCAGCAGCCGTTATCGTGGGGACGCGGGAGGGCCTGGGGGAAGTGAGCAGTTCTTC

abundance: .
j_gene: TRBJ2-1
d_gene: TRBD2
v_gene: TRBV18
len: 15
CDR3aa: CASSPGGRQYNEQFF
CDR3nt: TGTGCCAGCTCACCGGGGGGGAGGCAGTACAATGAGCAGTTCTTC

abundance: .
j_gene: TRBJ1-2
d_gene: .
v_gene: TRBV6-5
len: 14
CDR3aa: CASSGGTTGKGYTF
CDR3nt: TGTGCCAGCAGTGGTGGGACAACAGGAAAAGGCTACACCTTC

abundance: few
j_gene: TRBJ2-1
d_gene: .
v_gene: TRBV19
len: 16
CDR3aa: CASSMWGMSSYNEQFF
CDR3nt: TGTGCCAGTAGTATGTGGGGCATGAGTTCCTACAATGAGCAGTTCTTC

abundance: few
j_gene: TRBJ2-1
d_gene: .
v_gene: TRBV11-3
len: 15
CDR3aa: CASTPSTGERNEQFF
CDR3nt: TGTGCCAGCACCCCTTCAACAGGCGAGAGGAATGAGCAGTTCTTC

abundance: .
j_gene: TRBJ2-2
d_gene: .
v_gene: TRBV5-1
len: 13
CDR3aa: CASSSTNTGELFF
CDR3nt: TGCGCCAGCAGCTCAACGAACACCGGGGAGCTGTTTTTT

abundance: .
j_gene: TRBJ1-5
d_gene: TRBD1
v_gene: TRBV18
len: 13
CDR3aa: CASSPGQGQPQHF
CDR3nt: TGTGCCAGCTCACCGGGACAGGGCCAGCCCCAGCATTTT

abundance: .
j_gene: TRBJ2-5
d_gene: .
v_gene: TRBV2
len: 13
CDR3aa: CASMGASGETQYF
CDR3nt: TGTGCCAGCATGGGTGCTTCGGGGGAGACCCAGTACTTC

abundance: .
j_gene: TRBJ2-7
d_gene: .
v_gene: TRBV5-4
len: 13
CDR3aa: CASSVGQSYEQYF
CDR3nt: TGTGCCAGCAGCGTCGGACAATCCTACGAGCAGTACTTC

abundance: .
j_gene: TRBJ2-1
d_gene: TRBD2
v_gene: TRBV7-2
len: 13
CDR3aa: CATGLAGVNEQFF
CDR3nt: TGTGCCACCGGACTAGCGGGAGTGAATGAGCAGTTCTTC

abundance: .
j_gene: TRBJ2-3
d_gene: .
v_gene: TRBV20-1
len: 11
CDR3aa: CSASITDTQYF
CDR3nt: TGCAGTGCTAGTATAACAGATACGCAGTATTTT

abundance: few
j_gene: TRBJ1-1
d_gene: .
v_gene: TRBV6-1
len: 16
CDR3aa: CASSEELGGSGTEAFF
CDR3nt: TGTGCCAGCAGTGAAGAACTGGGAGGGAGTGGCACTGAAGCTTTCTTT

abundance: .
j_gene: TRBJ2-3
d_gene: .
v_gene: TRBV5-1
len: 15
CDR3aa: CASSNRGSSTDTQYF
CDR3nt: TGCGCCAGCAGCAATCGGGGGAGTAGCACAGATACGCAGTATTTT

abundance: .
j_gene: TRBJ1-5
d_gene: .
v_gene: TRBV5-1
len: 14
CDR3aa: CASSPGVSNQPQHF
CDR3nt: TGCGCCAGCAGCCCGGGGGTCAGCAATCAGCCCCAGCATTTT

abundance: .
j_gene: TRBJ2-3
d_gene: .
v_gene: TRBV7-9
len: 15
CDR3aa: CASSSLDRLRDTQYF
CDR3nt: TGTGCCAGCAGCTCCCTCGACAGGCTAAGGGATACGCAGTATTTT

abundance: .
j_gene: TRBJ1-1
d_gene: .
v_gene: TRBV5-6
len: 13
CDR3aa: CASSLTPDTEAFF
CDR3nt: TGTGCCAGCAGCTTGACACCTGACACTGAAGCTTTCTTT

abundance: .
j_gene: TRBJ1-1
d_gene: .
v_gene: TRBV18
len: 12
CDR3aa: CASSPQANEAFF
CDR3nt: TGTGCCAGCTCACCGCAGGCCAATGAAGCTTTCTTT

abundance: .
j_gene: TRBJ2-7
d_gene: TRBD1
v_gene: TRBV6-5
len: 14
CDR3aa: CATTTGGTTYEQYF
CDR3nt: TGTGCCACCACGACAGGGGGAACGACCTACGAGCAGTACTTC

abundance: few
j_gene: TRBJ1-2
d_gene: TRBD1
v_gene: TRBV6-6
len: 15
CDR3aa: CASSYVSNRGQGYTF
CDR3nt: TGTGCCAGCAGTTACGTCTCAAACAGGGGGCAAGGCTACACCTTC

abundance: .
j_gene: TRBJ2-6
d_gene: TRBD1
v_gene: TRBV11-3
len: 19
CDR3aa: CASSGRTTGGSSGANVLTF
CDR3nt: TGTGCCAGCAGCGGACGTACGACAGGGGGTAGCTCTGGGGCCAACGTCCTGACTTTC

abundance: .
j_gene: TRBJ2-5
d_gene: .
v_gene: TRBV4-1
len: 14
CDR3aa: CASSLVLARETQYF
CDR3nt: TGCGCCAGCAGCCTAGTTCTAGCACGGGAGACCCAGTACTTC

abundance: .
j_gene: TRBJ1-2
d_gene: .
v_gene: TRBV4-2
len: 16
CDR3aa: CASSQEGEGVGYGYTF
CDR3nt: TGTGCCAGCAGCCAAGAAGGAGAAGGGGTCGGCTATGGCTACACCTTC

abundance: .
j_gene: TRBJ1-1
d_gene: .
v_gene: TRBV7-2
len: 14
CDR3aa: CASRRQQGHTEAFF
CDR3nt: TGTGCCAGCAGACGCCAACAGGGCCACACTGAAGCTTTCTTT

abundance: .
j_gene: TRBJ1-2
d_gene: .
v_gene: TRBV2
len: 12
CDR3aa: CASRREDYGYTF
CDR3nt: TGTGCCAGCCGCAGGGAGGACTATGGCTACACCTTC

abundance: .
j_gene: TRBJ2-1
d_gene: TRBD2
v_gene: TRBV27
len: 13
CDR3aa: CASQGLAGNEQFF
CDR3nt: TGTGCCAGCCAAGGACTAGCGGGTAATGAGCAGTTCTTC

abundance: .
j_gene: TRBJ1-2
d_gene: TRBD1
v_gene: TRBV19
len: 15
CDR3aa: CASRTGAATPYGYTF
CDR3nt: TGTGCCAGCCGAACAGGGGCCGCCACACCCTATGGCTACACCTTC

abundance: .
j_gene: TRBJ2-1
d_gene: TRBD2
v_gene: TRBV27
len: 13
CDR3aa: CASSLVTSGEQFF
CDR3nt: TGTGCCAGCAGCCTCGTCACTAGCGGGGAGCAGTTCTTC